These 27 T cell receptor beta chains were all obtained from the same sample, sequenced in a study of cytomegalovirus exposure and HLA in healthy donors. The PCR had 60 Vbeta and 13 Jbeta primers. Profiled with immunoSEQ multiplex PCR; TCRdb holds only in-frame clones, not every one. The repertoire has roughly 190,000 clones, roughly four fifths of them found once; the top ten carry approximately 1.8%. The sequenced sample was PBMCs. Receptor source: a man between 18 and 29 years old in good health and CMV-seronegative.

CDR3 amino acids: CASSNRNTADTEAFF. CDR3 bases: TGTGCCAGCAGTAACCGAAACACAGCGGACACTGAAGCTTTCTTT. V usage is TRBV6-6 and J usage is TRBJ1-1; no clear D. This CDR3 has 15 amino acids. CDR1 and CDR2 from the germline V gene are MNHNY and SVGAGI (reference sequence). Trimming removed 5 bases at V and 3 bases at J, with 16 bases between.

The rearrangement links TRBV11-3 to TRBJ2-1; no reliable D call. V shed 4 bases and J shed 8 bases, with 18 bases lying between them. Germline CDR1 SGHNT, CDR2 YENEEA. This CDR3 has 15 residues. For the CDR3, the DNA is TGTGCCAGCAGCTCCACCAAATCCCAACATTATGAGCAGTTCTTC. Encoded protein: CASSSTKSQHYEQFF.

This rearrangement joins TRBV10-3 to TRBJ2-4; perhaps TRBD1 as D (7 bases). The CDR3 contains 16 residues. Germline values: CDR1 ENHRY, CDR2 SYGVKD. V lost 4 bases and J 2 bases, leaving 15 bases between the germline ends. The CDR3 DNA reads TGTGCCATCAGTGGAACAGGGGAGGATACCAAAAACATTCAGTACTTC. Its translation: CAISGTGEDTKNIQYF.

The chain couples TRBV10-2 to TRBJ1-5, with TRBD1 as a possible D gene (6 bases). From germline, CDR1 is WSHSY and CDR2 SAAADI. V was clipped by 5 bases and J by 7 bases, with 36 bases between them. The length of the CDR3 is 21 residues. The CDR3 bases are TGCGCCAGCAGTCAGGGACGATCGAAGATAAGTGTGTCCGGGAGGGGGCAGCCCCAGCATTTT. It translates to CASSQGRSKISVSGRGQPQHF.

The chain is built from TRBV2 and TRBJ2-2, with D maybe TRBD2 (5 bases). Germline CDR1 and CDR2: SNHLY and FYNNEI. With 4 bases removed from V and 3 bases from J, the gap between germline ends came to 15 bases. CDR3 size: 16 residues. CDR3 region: CASSVRVVMDTGELFF. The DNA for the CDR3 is TGTGCCAGCAGTGTGAGGGTCGTTATGGACACCGGGGAGCTGTTTTTT. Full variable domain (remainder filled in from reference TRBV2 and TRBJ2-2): EPEVTQTPSHQVTQMGQEVILRCVPISNHLYFYWYRQILGQKVEFLVSFYNNEISEKSEIFDDQFSVERPDGSNFTLKIRSTKLEDSAMYFCASSVRVVMDTGELFFGEGSRLTVL.

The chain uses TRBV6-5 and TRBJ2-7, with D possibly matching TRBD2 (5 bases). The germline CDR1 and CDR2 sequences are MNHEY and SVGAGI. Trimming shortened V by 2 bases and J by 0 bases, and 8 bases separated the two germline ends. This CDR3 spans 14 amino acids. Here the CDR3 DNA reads TGTGCCAGCAGTTACGAGGGAAGCTCCTACGAGCAGTACTTC. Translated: CASSYEGSSYEQYF.

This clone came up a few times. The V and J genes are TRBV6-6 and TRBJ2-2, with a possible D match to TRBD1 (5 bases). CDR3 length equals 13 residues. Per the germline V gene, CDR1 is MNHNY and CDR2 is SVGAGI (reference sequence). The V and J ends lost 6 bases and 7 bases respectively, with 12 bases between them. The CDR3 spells CASRKHQGGELFF. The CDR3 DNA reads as TGTGCCAGCAGAAAACATCAGGGCGGGGAGCTGTTTTTT.

CDR3 nucleotide sequence: TGTGCCAGCAGCGTAGAGTATGGTGGCAGGGTGGATCAGCCCCAGCATTTT. Amino acid sequence: CASSVEYGGRVDQPQHF. J is TRBJ1-5 and V is TRBV9; TRBD1 is a possible D gene (5 bases). Germline assignment: CDR1 SGDLS and CDR2 YYNGEE. This CDR3 has 17 amino acids. Between the trimmed V and J ends, which lost 0 bases and 5 bases, there was a span of 18 bases.

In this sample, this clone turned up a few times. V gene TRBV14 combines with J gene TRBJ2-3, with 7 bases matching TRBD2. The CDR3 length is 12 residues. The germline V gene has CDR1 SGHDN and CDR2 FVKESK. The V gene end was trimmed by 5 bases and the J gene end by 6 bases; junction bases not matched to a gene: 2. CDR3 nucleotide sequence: TGTGCCAGCAGCGGGGGGGTGGATACGCAGTATTTT. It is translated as CASSGGVDTQYF.

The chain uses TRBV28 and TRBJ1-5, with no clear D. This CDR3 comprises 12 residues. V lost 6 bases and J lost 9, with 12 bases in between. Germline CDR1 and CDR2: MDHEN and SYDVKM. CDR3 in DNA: TGTGCCAGCAGCCGTCCCCCAGGGCCCCAGCATTTT. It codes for CASSRPPGPQHF.

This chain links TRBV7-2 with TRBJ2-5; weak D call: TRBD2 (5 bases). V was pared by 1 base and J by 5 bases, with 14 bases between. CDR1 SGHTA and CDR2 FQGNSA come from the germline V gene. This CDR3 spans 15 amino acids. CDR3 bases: TGTGCCAGCAGCTTAGACATCTACCGCGGGGAGACCCAGTACTTC. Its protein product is CASSLDIYRGETQYF.

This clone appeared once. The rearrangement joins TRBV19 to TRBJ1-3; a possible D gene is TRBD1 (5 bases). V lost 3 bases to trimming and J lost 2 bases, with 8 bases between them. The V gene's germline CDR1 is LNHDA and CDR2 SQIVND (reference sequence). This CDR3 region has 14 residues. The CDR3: CASSMGPAGNTIYF. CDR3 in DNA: TGTGCCAGTAGTATGGGGCCAGCTGGAAACACCATATATTTT.

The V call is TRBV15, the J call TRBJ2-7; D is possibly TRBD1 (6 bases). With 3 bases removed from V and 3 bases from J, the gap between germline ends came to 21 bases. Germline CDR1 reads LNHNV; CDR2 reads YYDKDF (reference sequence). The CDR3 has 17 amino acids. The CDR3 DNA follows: TGTGCCACCAGCAGTAGCAACAGGGTATCCTCCAACTACGAGCAGTACTTC. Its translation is CATSSSNRVSSNYEQYF.

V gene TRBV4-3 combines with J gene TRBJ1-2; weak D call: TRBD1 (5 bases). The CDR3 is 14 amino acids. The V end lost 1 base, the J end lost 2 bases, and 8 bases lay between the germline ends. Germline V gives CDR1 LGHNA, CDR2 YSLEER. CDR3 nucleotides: TGCGCCAGCAGCCAAGGACGGACAAACTATGGCTACACCTTC. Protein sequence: CASSQGRTNYGYTF.

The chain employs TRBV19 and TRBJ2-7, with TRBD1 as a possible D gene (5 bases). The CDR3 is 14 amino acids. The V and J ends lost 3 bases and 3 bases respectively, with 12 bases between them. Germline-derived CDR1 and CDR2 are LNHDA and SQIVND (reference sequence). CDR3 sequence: CASSMGTGIYEQYF. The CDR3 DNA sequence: TGTGCCAGTAGTATGGGAACAGGAATCTACGAGCAGTACTTC.

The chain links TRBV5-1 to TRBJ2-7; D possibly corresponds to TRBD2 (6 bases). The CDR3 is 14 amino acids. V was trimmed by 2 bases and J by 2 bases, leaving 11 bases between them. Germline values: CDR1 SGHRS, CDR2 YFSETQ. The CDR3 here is CASSFGSGAYEQYF. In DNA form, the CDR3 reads TGCGCCAGCAGCTTTGGGTCGGGGGCCTACGAGCAGTACTTC.

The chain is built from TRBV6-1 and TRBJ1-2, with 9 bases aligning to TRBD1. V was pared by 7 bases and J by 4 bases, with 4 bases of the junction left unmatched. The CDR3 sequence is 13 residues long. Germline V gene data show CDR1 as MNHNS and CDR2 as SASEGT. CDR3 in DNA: TGTGCCAGCAAACAGGGGGCGGGCTATGGCTACACCTTC. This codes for CASKQGAGYGYTF.

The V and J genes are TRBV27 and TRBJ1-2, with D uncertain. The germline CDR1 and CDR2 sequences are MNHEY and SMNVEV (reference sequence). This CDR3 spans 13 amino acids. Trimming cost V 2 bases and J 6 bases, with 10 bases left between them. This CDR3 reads CASSLGPENGYTF. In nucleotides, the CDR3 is TGTGCCAGCAGTTTAGGGCCAGAGAATGGCTACACCTTC.

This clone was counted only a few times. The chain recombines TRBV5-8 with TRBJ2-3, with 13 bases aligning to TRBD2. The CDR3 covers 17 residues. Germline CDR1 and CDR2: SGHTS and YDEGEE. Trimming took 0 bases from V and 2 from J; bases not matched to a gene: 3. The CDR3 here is CASSLDGTSGVTDTQYF. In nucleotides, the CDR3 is TGTGCCAGCAGCTTGGATGGGACTAGCGGGGTCACAGATACGCAGTATTTT.

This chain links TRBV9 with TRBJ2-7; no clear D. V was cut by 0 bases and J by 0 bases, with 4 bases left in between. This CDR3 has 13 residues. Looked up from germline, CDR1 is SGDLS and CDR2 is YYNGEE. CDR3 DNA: TGTGCCAGCAGCGTAGTACTCTCCTACGAGCAGTACTTC. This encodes CASSVVLSYEQYF.

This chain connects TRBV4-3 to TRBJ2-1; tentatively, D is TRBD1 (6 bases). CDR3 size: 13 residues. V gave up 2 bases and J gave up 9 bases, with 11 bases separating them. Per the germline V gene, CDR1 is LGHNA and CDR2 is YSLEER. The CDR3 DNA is TGCGCCAGCAGCCAACTTAAACAGGGTGAGCAGTTCTTC. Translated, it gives CASSQLKQGEQFF.

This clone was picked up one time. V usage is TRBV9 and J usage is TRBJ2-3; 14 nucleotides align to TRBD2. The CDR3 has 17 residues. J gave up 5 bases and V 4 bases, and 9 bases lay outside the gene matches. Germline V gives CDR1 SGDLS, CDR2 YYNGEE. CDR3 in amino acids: CASSIGLAGGSIDTQYF. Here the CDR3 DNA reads TGTGCCAGCAGCATCGGACTAGCGGGGGGATCAATAGATACGCAGTATTTT.

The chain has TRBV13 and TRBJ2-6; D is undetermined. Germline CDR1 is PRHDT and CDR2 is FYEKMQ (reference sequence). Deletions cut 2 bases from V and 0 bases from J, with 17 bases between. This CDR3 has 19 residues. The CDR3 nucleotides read TGTGCCAGCAGCTTACGCCGAAATATTAAGCCCTCTGGGGCCAACGTCCTGACTTTC. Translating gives CASSLRRNIKPSGANVLTF.

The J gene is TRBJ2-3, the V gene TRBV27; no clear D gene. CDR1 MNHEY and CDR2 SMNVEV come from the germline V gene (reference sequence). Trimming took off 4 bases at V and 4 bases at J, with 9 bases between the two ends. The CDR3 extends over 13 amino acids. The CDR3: CASSSRLSDTQYF. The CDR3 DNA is TGTGCCAGCAGTTCTCGGTTATCAGATACGCAGTATTTT.

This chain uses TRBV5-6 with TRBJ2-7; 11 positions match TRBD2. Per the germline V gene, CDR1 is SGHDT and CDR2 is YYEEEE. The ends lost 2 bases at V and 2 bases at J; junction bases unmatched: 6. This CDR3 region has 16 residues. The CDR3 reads CASSFLGTSGPYEQYF. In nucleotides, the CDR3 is TGTGCCAGCAGCTTCCTCGGGACTAGCGGCCCCTACGAGCAGTACTTC.

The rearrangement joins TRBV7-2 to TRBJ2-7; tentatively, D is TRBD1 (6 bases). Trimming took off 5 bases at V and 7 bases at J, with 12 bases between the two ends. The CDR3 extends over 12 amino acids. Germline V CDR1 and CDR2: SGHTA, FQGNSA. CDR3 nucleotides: TGTGCCAGCAGCCCTAGTGGGACAGAGCAGTACTTC. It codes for CASSPSGTEQYF.

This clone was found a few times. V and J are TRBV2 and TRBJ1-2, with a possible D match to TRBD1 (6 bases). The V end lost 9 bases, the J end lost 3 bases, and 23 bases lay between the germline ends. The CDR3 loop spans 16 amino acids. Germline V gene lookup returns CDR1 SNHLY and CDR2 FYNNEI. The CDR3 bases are TGTGCCAGACCGGGCGAACAGGGATCGGTGGACTATGGCTACACCTTC. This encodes CARPGEQGSVDYGYTF.